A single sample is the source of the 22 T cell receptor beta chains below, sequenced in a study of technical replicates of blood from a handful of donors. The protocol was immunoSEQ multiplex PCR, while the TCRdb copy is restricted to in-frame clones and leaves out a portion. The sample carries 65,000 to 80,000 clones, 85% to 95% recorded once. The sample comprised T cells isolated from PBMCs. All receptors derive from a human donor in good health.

This CDR3 reads CASSPGRSSNQPQHF. The CDR3 DNA reads TGTGCCAGCAGCCCCGGCAGGTCTAGCAATCAGCCCCAGCATTTT. This chain connects TRBV9 to TRBJ1-5; D is uncertain. Germline V gene lookup returns CDR1 SGDLS and CDR2 YYNGEE. CDR3 length: 15 residues. V gave up 4 bases and J gave up 0 bases, with 11 bases separating them.

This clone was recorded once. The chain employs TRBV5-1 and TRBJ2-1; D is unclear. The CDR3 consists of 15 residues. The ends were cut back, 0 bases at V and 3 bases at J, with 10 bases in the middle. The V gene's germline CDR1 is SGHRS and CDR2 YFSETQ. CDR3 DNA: TGCGCCAGCAGCTTGGATGGAGTCTACTACAATGAGCAGTTCTTC. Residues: CASSLDGVYYNEQFF.

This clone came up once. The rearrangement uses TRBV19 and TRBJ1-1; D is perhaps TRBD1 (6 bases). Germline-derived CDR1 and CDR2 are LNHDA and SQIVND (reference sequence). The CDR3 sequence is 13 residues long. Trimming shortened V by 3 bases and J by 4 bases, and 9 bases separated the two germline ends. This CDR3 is CASSIQGSTEAFF. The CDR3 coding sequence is TGTGCCAGTAGTATTCAGGGGAGCACTGAAGCTTTCTTT.

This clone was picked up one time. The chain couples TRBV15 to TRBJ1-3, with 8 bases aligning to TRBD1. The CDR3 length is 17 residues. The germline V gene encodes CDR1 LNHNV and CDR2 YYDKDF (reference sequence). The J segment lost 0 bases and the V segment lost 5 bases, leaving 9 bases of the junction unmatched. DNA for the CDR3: TGTGCCACCAGCCCACAGGGACAGGCGAGCTCTGGAAACACCATATATTTT. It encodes CATSPQGQASSGNTIYF.

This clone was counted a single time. CDR3 protein: CASSLAQVNRNTEAFF. DNA of the CDR3: TGCGCCAGCAGCTTGGCACAGGTGAATAGGAACACTGAAGCTTTCTTT. The chain joins TRBV5-1 to TRBJ1-1, with D possibly TRBD1 on 5 matching bases. Trimming pared 0 bases from V and 1 base from J, leaving 13 bases between. The CDR3 totals 16 residues. CDR1 is SGHRS and CDR2 is YFSETQ in the germline V gene.

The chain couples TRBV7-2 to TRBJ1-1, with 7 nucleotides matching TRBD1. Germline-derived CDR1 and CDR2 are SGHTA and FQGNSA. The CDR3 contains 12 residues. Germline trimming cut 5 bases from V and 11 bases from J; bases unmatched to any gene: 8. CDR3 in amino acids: CASSRRQGLAFF. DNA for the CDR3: TGTGCCAGCAGCCGGAGACAGGGTTTGGCTTTCTTT.

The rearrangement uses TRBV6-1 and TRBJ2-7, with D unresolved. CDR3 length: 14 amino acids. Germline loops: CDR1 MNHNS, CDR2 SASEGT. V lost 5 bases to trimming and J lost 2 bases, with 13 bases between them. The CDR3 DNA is TGTGCCAGCAGTTCTACCACCCTAACCTACGAGCAGTACTTC. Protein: CASSSTTLTYEQYF.

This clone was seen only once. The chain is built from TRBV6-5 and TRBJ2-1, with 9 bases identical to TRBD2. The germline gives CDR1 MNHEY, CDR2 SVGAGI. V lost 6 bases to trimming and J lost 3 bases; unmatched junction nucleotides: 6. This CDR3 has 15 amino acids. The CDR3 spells CASRGGRGYYNEQFF. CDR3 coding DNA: TGTGCCAGCAGAGGCGGGAGGGGTTACTACAATGAGCAGTTCTTC.

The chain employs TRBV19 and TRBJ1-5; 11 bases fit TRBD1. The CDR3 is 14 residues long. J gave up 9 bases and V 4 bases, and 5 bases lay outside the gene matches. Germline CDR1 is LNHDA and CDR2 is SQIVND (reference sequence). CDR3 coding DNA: TGTGCCAGTAGTACCCGGACAGGGGGCCCGCCCCAGCATTTT. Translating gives CASSTRTGGPPQHF.

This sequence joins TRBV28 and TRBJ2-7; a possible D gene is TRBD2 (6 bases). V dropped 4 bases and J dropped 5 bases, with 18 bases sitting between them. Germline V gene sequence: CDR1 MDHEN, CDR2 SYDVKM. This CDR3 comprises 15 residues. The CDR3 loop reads CASSSPEGIRDEQYF. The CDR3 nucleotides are TGTGCCAGCAGTTCCCCGGAGGGGATTCGTGACGAGCAGTACTTC. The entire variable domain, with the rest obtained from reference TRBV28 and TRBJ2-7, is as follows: DVKVTQSSRYLVKRTGEKVFLECVQDMDHENMFWYRQDPGLGLRLIYFSYDVKMKEKGDIPEGYSVSREKKERFSLILESASTNQTSMYLCASSSPEGIRDEQYFGPGTRLTVT.

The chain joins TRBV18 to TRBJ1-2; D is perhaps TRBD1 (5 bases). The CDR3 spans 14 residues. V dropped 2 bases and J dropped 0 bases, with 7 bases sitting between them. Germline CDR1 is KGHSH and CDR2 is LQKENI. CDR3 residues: CASSPTGPNYGYTF. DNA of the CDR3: TGTGCCAGCTCACCAACAGGCCCTAACTATGGCTACACCTTC. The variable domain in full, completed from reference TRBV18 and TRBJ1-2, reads NAGVMQNPRHLVRRRGQEARLRCSPMKGHSHVYWYRQLPEEGLKFMVYLQKENIIDESGMPKERFSAEFPKEGPSILRIQQVVRGDSAAYFCASSPTGPNYGYTFGSGTRLTVV.

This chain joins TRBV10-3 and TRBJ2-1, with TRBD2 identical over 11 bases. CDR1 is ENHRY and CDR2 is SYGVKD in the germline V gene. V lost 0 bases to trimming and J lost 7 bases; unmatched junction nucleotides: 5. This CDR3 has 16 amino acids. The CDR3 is CAISESLAGGGNEQFF. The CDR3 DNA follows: TGTGCCATCAGTGAGTCCCTAGCGGGAGGCGGGAATGAGCAGTTCTTC.

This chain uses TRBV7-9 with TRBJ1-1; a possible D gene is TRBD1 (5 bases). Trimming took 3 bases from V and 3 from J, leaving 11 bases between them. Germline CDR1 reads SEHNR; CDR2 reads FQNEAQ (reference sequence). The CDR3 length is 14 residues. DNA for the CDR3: TGTGCCAGCAGCTTGGAGGGGAGAGACACTGAAGCTTTCTTT. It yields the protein CASSLEGRDTEAFF.

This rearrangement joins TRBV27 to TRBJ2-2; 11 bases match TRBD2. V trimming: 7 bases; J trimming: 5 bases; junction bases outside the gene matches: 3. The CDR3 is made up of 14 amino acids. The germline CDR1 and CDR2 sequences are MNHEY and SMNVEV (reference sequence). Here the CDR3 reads CASTRTSGTGELFF. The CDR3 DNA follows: TGTGCCAGCACCCGGACTAGCGGGACCGGGGAGCTGTTTTTT.

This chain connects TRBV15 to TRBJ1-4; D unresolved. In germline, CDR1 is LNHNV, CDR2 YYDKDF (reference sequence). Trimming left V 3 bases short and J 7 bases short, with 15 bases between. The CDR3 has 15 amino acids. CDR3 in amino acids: CATSSRGLSGEKLFF. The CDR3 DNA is TGTGCCACCAGCAGTCGAGGCCTTTCTGGTGAAAAACTGTTTTTT.

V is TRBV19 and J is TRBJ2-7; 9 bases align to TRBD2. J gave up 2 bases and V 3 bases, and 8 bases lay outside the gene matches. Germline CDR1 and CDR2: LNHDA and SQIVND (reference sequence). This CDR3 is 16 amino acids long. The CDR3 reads CASSILGGRGPYEQYF. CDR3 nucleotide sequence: TGTGCCAGTAGTATCCTTGGCGGGAGGGGCCCCTACGAGCAGTACTTC. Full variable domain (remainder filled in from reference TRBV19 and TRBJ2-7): DGGITQSPKYLFRKEGQNVTLSCEQNLNHDAMYWYRQDPGQGLRLIYYSQIVNDFQKGDIAEGYSVSREKKESFPLTVTSAQKNPTAFYLCASSILGGRGPYEQYFGPGTRLTVT.

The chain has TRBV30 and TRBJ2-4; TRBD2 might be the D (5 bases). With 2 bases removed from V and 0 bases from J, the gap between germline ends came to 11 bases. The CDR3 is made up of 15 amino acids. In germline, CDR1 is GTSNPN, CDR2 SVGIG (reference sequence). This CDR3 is CAWSRGALAKNIQYF. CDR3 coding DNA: TGTGCCTGGAGTCGGGGAGCTCTAGCCAAAAACATTCAGTACTTC.

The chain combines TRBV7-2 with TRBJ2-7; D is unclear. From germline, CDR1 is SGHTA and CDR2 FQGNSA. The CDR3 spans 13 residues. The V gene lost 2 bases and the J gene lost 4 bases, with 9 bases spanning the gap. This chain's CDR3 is CASSLYHGYEQYF. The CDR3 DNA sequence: TGTGCCAGCAGCTTATATCACGGGTACGAGCAGTACTTC.

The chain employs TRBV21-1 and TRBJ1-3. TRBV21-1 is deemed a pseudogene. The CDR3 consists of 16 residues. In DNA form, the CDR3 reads TGTGCCAGCAGCAACCGCGGTGGAAGCTCTGGAAACACCATATATTTT. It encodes CASSNRGGSSGNTIYF.

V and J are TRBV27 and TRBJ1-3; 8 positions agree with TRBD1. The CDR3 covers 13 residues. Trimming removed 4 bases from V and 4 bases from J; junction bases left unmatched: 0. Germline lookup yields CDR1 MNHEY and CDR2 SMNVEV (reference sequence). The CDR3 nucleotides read TGTGCCAGCAGTTGGGACAGGGGAAACACCATATATTTT. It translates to CASSWDRGNTIYF.

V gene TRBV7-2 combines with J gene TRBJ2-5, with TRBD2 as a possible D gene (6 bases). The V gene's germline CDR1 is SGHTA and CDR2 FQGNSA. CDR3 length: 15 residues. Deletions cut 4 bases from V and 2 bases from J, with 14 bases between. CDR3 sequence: CASSSRIADQETQYF. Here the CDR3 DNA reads TGTGCCAGCAGCTCCAGAATAGCGGATCAAGAGACCCAGTACTTC.

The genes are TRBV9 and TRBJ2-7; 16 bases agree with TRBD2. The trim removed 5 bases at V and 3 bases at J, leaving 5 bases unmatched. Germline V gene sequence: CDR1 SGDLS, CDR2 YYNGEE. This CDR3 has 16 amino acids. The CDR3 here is CASSGGLAGGVYEQYF. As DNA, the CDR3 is TGTGCCAGCAGTGGGGGACTAGCGGGAGGGGTCTACGAGCAGTACTTC.